This record covers a single T cell receptor (beta chain). What it binds is unknown. The CDR3 sequence is 13 residues long. The V and J ends lost 6 bases and 7 bases, in that order; junction bases with no gene match: 5. Germline loops: CDR1 LNHDA, CDR2 SQIVND (reference sequence). This sample is drawn from a study of T cell responses to AZD1222 COVID-19 vaccine. General study results and limits: Clonal diversity may have been underestimated in mostly white British donors. Mapped onto spike, vaccine-associated CD4 TCRs spanned it and were dominant at 160-218 and 743-854. Repertoire samples came only from after the peak T cell response.

The protocol was immunoSEQ multiplex PCR, while the TCRdb copy is restricted to in-frame clones and leaves out a portion. Of 95,000 to 110,000 clones detected, 80% to 90% appear once; the ten largest clones hold roughly 22%. The clonotype comes from an adult in good health. Sequenced material: peripheral blood, taken on day 0 of AZD1222 vaccination. The J gene is TRBJ1-5, the V gene TRBV19, with 8 bases that match TRBD1. The CDR3 region is CASSGQGTQPQHF. As DNA, the CDR3 is TGTGCCAGTAGCGGACAGGGAACCCAGCCCCAGCATTTT.